This TCR beta chain was observed in a study of neurological immune-mediated disorders. The germline V gene encodes CDR1 WNHNN and CDR2 SYGVQD (reference sequence). The CDR3 runs to 8 residues. At least ten counts were recorded for this clonotype. The junction departs from the called germline gene at one end, perhaps through a read error. TCRdb reprocessed the 5' RACE reads with MiXCR, giving one entry per CDR3 protein. The sample carries tens of thousands of distinct CDR3 sequences, over 4.5% recorded once. The receptor comes from a woman younger than 35 with multiple sclerosis. Sequenced: CD4+ T cells from blood. The gene calls are TRBV10-1 and TRBJ1-1; no clear D gene. The CDR3 is CASSRRVF. Here the CDR3 DNA reads TGCGCCAGCAGCCGACGCGTTTTT.